This TCR beta chain was identified during a study of glioma-infiltrating T cells. This clonotype was counted at least ten times. V lost 2 bases to trimming and J lost 3 bases, with 8 bases between them. The CDR3 contains 13 residues. The germline CDR1 and CDR2 sequences are DFQATT and SNEGSKA (reference sequence). Using RNA template, CDR3s of TCR alpha and beta were amplified with iRepertoire arm-PCR. TCRdb used MiXCR to reprocess the multiplex PCR reads, holding one entry per CDR3 protein. Of tens of thousands of distinct CDR3 sequences listed, approximately 39% are singletons. The origin of this receptor is a human donor with low-grade glioma or glioblastoma, undergoing nonglioma brain surgery, or in good health (not recorded which). The sample consisted of glioma tissue, nonneoplastic brain tissue, or PBMCs (not recorded which). This sequence joins TRBV20-1 and TRBJ2-1, with D uncertain. Here the CDR3 reads CSARQDLYNEQFF. CDR3 coding DNA: TGCAGTGCTAGACAAGATCTCTACAATGAGCAGTTCTTC.